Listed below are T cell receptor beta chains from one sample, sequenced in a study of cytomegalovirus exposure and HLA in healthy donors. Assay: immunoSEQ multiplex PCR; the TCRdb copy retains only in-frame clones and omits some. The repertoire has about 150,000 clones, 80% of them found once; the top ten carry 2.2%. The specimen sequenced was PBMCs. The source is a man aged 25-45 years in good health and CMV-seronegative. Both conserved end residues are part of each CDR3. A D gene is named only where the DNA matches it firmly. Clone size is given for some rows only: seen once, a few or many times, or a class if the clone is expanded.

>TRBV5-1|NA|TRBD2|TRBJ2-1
CASSLVAGVPNEQFF
TGCGCCAGCAGCTTGGTCGCGGGAGTCCCTAATGAGCAGTTCTTC
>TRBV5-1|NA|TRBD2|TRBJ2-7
CASHSGLASYEQYF
TGCGCCAGCCACTCGGGACTAGCATCCTACGAGCAGTACTTC
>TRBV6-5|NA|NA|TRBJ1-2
CASRREFYGYTF
TGTGCCAGCAGGAGGGAGTTCTATGGCTACACCTTC
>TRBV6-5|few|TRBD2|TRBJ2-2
CASIQSGDTGELFF
TGTGCCAGCATCCAAAGCGGGGACACCGGGGAGCTGTTTTTT
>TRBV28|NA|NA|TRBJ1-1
CASSLQGTEAFF
TGTGCCAGCAGTTTACAGGGTACTGAAGCTTTCTTT
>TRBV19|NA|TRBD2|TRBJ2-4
CASSHYYPPSGRENIQYF
TGTGCCAGTAGTCACTACTACCCGCCTAGCGGGAGGGAAAACATTCAGTACTTC
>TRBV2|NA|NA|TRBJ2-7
CASADWNSYEQYF
TGTGCCAGTGCGGACTGGAACTCCTACGAGCAGTACTTC
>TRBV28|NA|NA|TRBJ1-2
CASSYGSRSYYGYTF
TGTGCCAGCAGTTACGGGAGTAGATCGTACTATGGCTACACCTTC
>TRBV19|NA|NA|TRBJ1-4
CASSVGTNEKLFF
TGTGCCAGTAGTGTCGGGACTAATGAAAAACTGTTTTTT
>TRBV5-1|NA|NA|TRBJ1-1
CASSLTVTATEAFF
TGCGCCAGCAGCTTAACGGTGACAGCAACTGAAGCTTTCTTT
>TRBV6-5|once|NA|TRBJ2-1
CASSYWFGGNEQFF
TGTGCCAGCAGTTATTGGTTTGGGGGGAATGAGCAGTTCTTC
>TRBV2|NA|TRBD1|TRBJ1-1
CASRRTGGVTEAFF
TGTGCCAGCAGAAGGACAGGGGGCGTCACTGAAGCTTTCTTT
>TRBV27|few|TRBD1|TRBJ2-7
CASGRDRNYEQYF
TGTGCCAGCGGCCGGGACAGGAATTACGAGCAGTACTTC
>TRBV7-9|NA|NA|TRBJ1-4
CASSRGQLATNEKLFF
TGTGCCAGCAGCCGAGGACAGCTTGCAACTAATGAAAAACTGTTTTTT
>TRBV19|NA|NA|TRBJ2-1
CASSIDPTGWYNEQFF
TGTGCCAGTAGTATAGATCCTACAGGGTGGTACAATGAGCAGTTCTTC
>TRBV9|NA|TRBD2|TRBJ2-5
CASSATSGRGETQYF
TGTGCCAGCAGCGCGACTAGCGGGAGAGGGGAGACCCAGTACTTC
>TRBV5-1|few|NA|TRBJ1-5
CASSSGAGGNQPQHF
TGCGCCAGCAGCTCCGGAGCCGGGGGGAATCAGCCCCAGCATTTT
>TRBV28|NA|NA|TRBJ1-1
CASSTQGLRTEAFF
TGTGCCAGCAGTACCCAGGGACTTCGTACTGAAGCTTTCTTT
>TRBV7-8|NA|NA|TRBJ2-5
CASRTSSQRLPRETQYF
TGTGCCAGCAGAACTAGCAGTCAGAGGCTCCCTAGAGAGACCCAGTACTTC
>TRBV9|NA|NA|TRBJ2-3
CASSAPRVGTDTQYF
TGTGCCAGCAGCGCCCCCAGGGTAGGCACAGATACGCAGTATTTT
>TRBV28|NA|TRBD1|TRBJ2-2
CASSYTGQGANTGELFF
TGTGCCAGCAGCTATACCGGACAGGGGGCGAACACCGGGGAGCTGTTTTTT
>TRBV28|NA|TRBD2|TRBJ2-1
CASSLMSGRRNEQFF
TGTGCCAGCAGTTTAATGAGCGGGAGAAGGAATGAGCAGTTCTTC
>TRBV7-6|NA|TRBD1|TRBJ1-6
CASSLLPRTGVITPLHF
TGTGCCAGCAGCTTACTTCCCCGGACAGGGGTAATAACACCCCTCCACTTT
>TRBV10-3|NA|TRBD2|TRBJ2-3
CAIGTSGSADTQYF
TGTGCCATCGGGACTAGCGGGAGTGCAGATACGCAGTATTTT
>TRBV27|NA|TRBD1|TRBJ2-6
CASSLLGTGGSGANVLTF
TGTGCCAGCAGTTTACTGGGGACAGGTGGTTCTGGGGCCAACGTCCTGACTTTC
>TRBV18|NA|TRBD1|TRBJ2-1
CASSQDRVRNEQFF
TGTGCCAGCTCACAAGACAGGGTCCGCAATGAGCAGTTCTTC
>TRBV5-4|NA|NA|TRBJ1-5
CASSLRGSGQPQHF
TGTGCCAGCAGCTTACGAGGGAGCGGTCAGCCCCAGCATTTT
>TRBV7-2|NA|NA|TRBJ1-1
CASSFSSQVNTEAFF
TGTGCCAGCAGCTTTTCTTCACAGGTGAACACTGAAGCTTTCTTT
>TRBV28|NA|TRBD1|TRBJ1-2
CASSRTGGGYGYTF
TGTGCCAGCAGTCGGACAGGGGGTGGCTATGGCTACACCTTC
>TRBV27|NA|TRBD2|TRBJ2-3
CASRLLAATDTQYF
TGTGCCAGCAGGCTACTAGCGGCCACAGATACGCAGTATTTT
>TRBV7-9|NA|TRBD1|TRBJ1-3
CASSRDRAGNTIYF
TGTGCCAGCAGCCGGGACAGGGCTGGAAACACCATATATTTT
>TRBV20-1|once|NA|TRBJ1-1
CRLTMNTEAFF
TGCAGACTCACCATGAACACTGAAGCTTTCTTT
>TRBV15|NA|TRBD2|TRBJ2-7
CATSKVAGYEQYF
TGTGCCACCAGCAAGGTAGCGGGGTACGAGCAGTACTTC